The clone carrying this TCR beta chain was observed a few times. Source study methods: Scientists estimated how many nucleated cells there were by amplifying reference gene primers. Some clones are missing from TCRdb's copy, which holds only in-frame ones; the method was immunoSEQ multiplex PCR. V and J calls and clone size follow that table, whereas D and trimming were derived from the DNA. The sample consists of 200,000 to 250,000 clones, 81% of them appearing once. This specimen belongs to a study of blood T cell repertoires in COVID-19. This CDR3 region has 13 residues. Germline CDR1 SNHLY, CDR2 FYNNEI. V was clipped by 6 bases and J by 7 bases, with 13 bases between them.

Sequencing input: PBMCs or T cells enriched from blood (not recorded which). This clonotype was sampled from a woman between 45 and 65 years old with acute COVID-19. This rearrangement joins TRBV2 to TRBJ1-5; a possible D gene is TRBD1 (6 bases). The CDR3 region is CASSDTGFQPQHF. Written as DNA, the CDR3 is TGTGCCAGCAGCGATACAGGGTTCCAGCCCCAGCATTTT. The whole variable domain, filled in from reference TRBV2 and TRBJ1-5, reads EPEVTQTPSHQVTQMGQEVILRCVPISNHLYFYWYRQILGQKVEFLVSFYNNEISEKSEIFDDQFSVERPDGSNFTLKIRSTKLEDSAMYFCASSDTGFQPQHFGDGTRLSIL.